A selection of T cell receptor beta chains follows, all from one sample in a study of molecular identifiers for immune sequencing clone quantification. Via MiXCR, TCRdb re-called the PCR reads, giving one row per CDR3 protein. Found here are 550,000 to 750,000 distinct CDR3 sequences, about 20% of them singletons; the top ten hold around 0.86%. The material sequenced was naive CD8+ T cells from blood, with Jurkat cell RNA spiked in. Receptors were obtained from a human donor in good health. Some libraries in this study had Jurkat cell RNA spiked in. Both conserved end residues are part of each CDR3. Each record gives: clone size, J gene, D gene, V gene, CDR3 protein, CDR3 DNA. The D gene is left open where the match is weak. Some rows mark clone size as missing; the rest say once, few, many or name a class of expanded clone.

>many|TRBJ2-7|TRBD2|TRBV5-1
CASSLGASGSSYEQYF
TGCGCCAGCAGCTTGGGGGCTAGCGGGAGCTCCTACGAGCAGTACTTC
>many|TRBJ2-2|-|TRBV7-2
CASSLPGTTTGELFF
TGTGCCAGCAGCCTCCCCGGGACAACCACCGGGGAGCTGTTTTTT
>once|TRBJ1-6|-|TRBV2
CASSPGIGALHF
TGTGCCAGCAGTCCCGGTATTGGGGCCCTCCACTTT
>many|TRBJ2-3|TRBD2|TRBV11-2
CASSGLAGSTDTQYF
TGTGCCAGCAGCGGACTAGCGGGTAGCACAGATACGCAGTATTTT
>many|TRBJ1-4|TRBD1|TRBV7-9
CASSTSTGASEKLFF
TGTGCCAGCAGCACGAGCACAGGGGCCAGTGAAAAACTGTTTTTT
>-|TRBJ2-7|-|TRBV20-1
CSARDLERLAYEQYF
TGCAGTGCTAGAGATCTTGAGAGGCTAGCGTACGAGCAGTACTTC
>many|TRBJ1-5|-|TRBV20-1
CSAPLRLYSNQPQHF
TGCAGTGCCCCCCTGAGGCTGTATAGCAATCAGCCCCAGCATTTT
>few|TRBJ2-2|TRBD1|TRBV4-1
CASSPTGETGELFF
TGCGCCAGCAGCCCGACAGGGGAAACCGGGGAGCTGTTTTTT
>many|TRBJ2-3|-|TRBV20-1
CSARVLANTDTQYF
TGCAGTGCTAGAGTTCTAGCTAACACAGATACGCAGTATTTT
>few|TRBJ2-7|-|TRBV9
CASSVAGGLAGEQYF
TGTGCCAGCAGCGTAGCGGGGGGCCTAGCCGGCGAGCAGTACTTC
>many|TRBJ2-3|TRBD2|TRBV20-1
CSAPNRLAGRWRDTQYF
TGCAGTGCTCCGAACCGGCTAGCGGGACGGTGGAGAGATACGCAGTATTTT
>few|TRBJ2-7|-|TRBV9
CASSPTGYVNEQYF
TGTGCCAGCAGCCCCACAGGGTATGTCAACGAGCAGTACTTC
>many|TRBJ1-1|TRBD1|TRBV9
CASSLGQGAWDTEAFF
TGTGCCAGCAGCCTAGGACAGGGGGCTTGGGACACTGAAGCTTTCTTT
>-|TRBJ2-3|TRBD2|TRBV6-2/TRBV6-3
CASSPTSGGSFWPKDTQYF
TGTGCCAGCAGCCCGACTAGCGGGGGTTCTTTTTGGCCTAAAGATACGCAGTATTTT
>-|TRBJ2-7|TRBD2|TRBV7-2
CASSPGGGVSYEQYF
TGTGCCAGCAGCCCCGGGGGGGGCGTCTCCTACGAGCAGTACTTC
>many|TRBJ1-2|-|TRBV4-3
CASRILFRKINYGYTF
TGCGCCAGCCGGATCTTATTCAGGAAAATTAACTATGGCTACACCTTC
>many|TRBJ2-7|TRBD2|TRBV7-9
CASSSPVGGSNYEQYF
TGTGCCAGCAGCTCACCTGTCGGCGGGAGTAATTACGAGCAGTACTTC
>many|TRBJ1-1|-|TRBV4-1
CASSEMNTEAFF
TGCGCCAGCAGCGAGATGAACACTGAAGCTTTCTTT
>many|TRBJ2-3|-|TRBV20-1
CSALEEITDTQYF
TGCAGTGCCCTTGAGGAGATCACAGATACGCAGTATTTT
>few|TRBJ1-5|-|TRBV20-1
CSARAKVSNQPQHF
TGCAGTGCGCGGGCCAAGGTTAGCAATCAGCCCCAGCATTTT
>many|TRBJ2-3|TRBD2|TRBV20-1
CSASGGVRTDTQYF
TGCAGTGCTAGCGGGGGGGTTCGCACAGATACGCAGTATTTT
>many|TRBJ2-7|TRBD2|TRBV28
CASSLGLAGAPLEQYF
TGTGCCAGCAGTCTGGGACTAGCGGGAGCTCCTCTTGAGCAGTACTTC